This T cell receptor beta chain originates from a study of shared clonotypes between healthy human individuals. Study as a whole: A couple of female and a few male donors aged 18 to 49 were enrolled. Each donor's CD8 memory used one plate, CD8 naive two, each CD4 subset three. Findings of the study overall: Around 5% was the fraction of naive CD4 clonotypes found shared across four donors.

Sequencing was performed with immunoSEQ multiplex PCR; in TCRdb, only in-frame clones are kept and a portion is missing. This sample has 950,000 to 1,100,000 clones; approximately 80% occur once, and the top ten carry 0.5% to 0.65%. To note about this clone: Its antigen is unidentified.

Splitting of CD4+ cells produced CD45RA+ naive and CD45RA-negative memory subsets. Germline loops: CDR1 MNHEY, CDR2 SVGAGI. The germline V and J ends were trimmed by 10 bases and 6 bases, with 9 bases remaining between them. This CDR3 comprises 11 residues. The sample consisted of memory CD4+ T cells from PBMCs. Subset meaning: CD45RA-negative fraction. The TCR comes from a man between 18 and 29 years old in good health. Some clones in this sample may be carry-over from other donors' samples. The genes are TRBV6-5 and TRBJ2-2; unclear D gene. The CDR3 DNA is TGTGCCACATCACGGGCCGGGGAGCTGTTTTTT. Its protein product is CATSRAGELFF.